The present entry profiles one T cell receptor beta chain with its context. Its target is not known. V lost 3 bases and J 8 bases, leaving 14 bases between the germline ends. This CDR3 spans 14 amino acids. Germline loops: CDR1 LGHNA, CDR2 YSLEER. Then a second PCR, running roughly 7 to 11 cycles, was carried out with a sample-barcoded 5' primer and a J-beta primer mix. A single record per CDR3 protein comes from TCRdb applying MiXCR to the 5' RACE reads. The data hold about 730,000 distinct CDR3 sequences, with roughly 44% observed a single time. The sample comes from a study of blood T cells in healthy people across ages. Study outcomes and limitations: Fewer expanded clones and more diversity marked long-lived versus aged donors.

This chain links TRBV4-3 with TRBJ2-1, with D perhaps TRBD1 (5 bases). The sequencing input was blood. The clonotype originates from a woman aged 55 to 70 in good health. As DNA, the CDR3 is TGCGCCAGCAGCCAGGACACTGGGTGGGATGAGCAGTTCTTC. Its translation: CASSQDTGWDEQFF.